This entry is about one T cell receptor beta chain. The germline gives CDR1 LNHDA, CDR2 SQIVND (reference sequence). CDR3 length equals 14 residues. The V and J ends lost 7 bases and 2 bases respectively, with 13 bases between them. The data were taken from a study of cytomegalovirus exposure and HLA in healthy donors. The primer mix had 60 Vbeta and 13 Jbeta primers. Profiling relied on immunoSEQ multiplex PCR, and the TCRdb table lists in-frame clones only, not all of them. The sample records around 130,000 clones, roughly 77% being singletons. Input material: PBMCs. The TCR comes from a young man in good health and CMV-seronegative. The rearrangement links TRBV19 to TRBJ2-3, with TRBD2 as a possible D gene (6 bases). The CDR3 DNA reads as TGTGCCAGTAACGTGGGAGGACCCACAGATACGCAGTATTTT. Protein product: CASNVGGPTDTQYF. Full variable domain (outside the CDR3, taken from reference TRBV19 and TRBJ2-3): DGGITQSPKYLFRKEGQNVTLSCEQNLNHDAMYWYRQDPGQGLRLIYYSQIVNDFQKGDIAEGYSVSREKKESFPLTVTSAQKNPTAFYLCASNVGGPTDTQYFGPGTRLTVL.